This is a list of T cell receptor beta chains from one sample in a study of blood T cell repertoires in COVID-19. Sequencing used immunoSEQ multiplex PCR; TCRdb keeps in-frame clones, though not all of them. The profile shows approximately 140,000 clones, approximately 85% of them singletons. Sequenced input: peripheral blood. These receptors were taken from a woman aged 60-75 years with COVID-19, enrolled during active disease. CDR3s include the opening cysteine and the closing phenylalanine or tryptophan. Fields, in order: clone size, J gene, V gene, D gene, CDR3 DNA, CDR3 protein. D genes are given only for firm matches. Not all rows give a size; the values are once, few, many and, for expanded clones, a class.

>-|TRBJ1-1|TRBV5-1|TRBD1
TGCGCCAGCAGCCAGGGGGTGGGGGCCGCCCTGGCTCGGGCTTTCTTT
CASSQGVGAALARAFF
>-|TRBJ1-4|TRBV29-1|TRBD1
TGCAGCGTTGTTCTCGGGGGGACAGGGATTGAAAAACTGTTTTTT
CSVVLGGTGIEKLFF
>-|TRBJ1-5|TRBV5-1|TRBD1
TGCGCCAGCAGCCCCGGGACAGGGGTCAATCAGCCCCAGCATTTT
CASSPGTGVNQPQHF
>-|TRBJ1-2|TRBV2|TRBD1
TGTGCCAGCATGGGGACAGGGCTTAACTATGGCTACACCTTC
CASMGTGLNYGYTF
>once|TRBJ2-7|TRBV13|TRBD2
TGTGCCAGCAGCAATCCGGGACTAGCGGACCACGAGCAGTACTTC
CASSNPGLADHEQYF
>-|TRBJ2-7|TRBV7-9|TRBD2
TGTGCCAGCAGCCCACCGCGGGGGGCCGAGTACGAGCAGTACTTC
CASSPPRGAEYEQYF
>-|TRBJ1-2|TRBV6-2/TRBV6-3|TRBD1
TGTGCCAGCAGTAAACCCCGACAGGGGGACGATGGCTACACCTTC
CASSKPRQGDDGYTF
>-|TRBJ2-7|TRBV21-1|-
TGTGCCAGCAGCAAAGGGTTGAGTATATTAGATGGGACAGTACCCTCCTACGAGCAGTACTTC
CASSKGLSILDGTVPSYEQYF
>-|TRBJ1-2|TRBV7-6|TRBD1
TGTGCCAGCAGCTTAGTGGCGGGGGAAACGGGACAGGGGAATTCGGGCGGCTACACCTTC
CASSLVAGETGQGNSGGYTF
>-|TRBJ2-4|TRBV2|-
TGTGCCAGCAGATTCGAAACAGGGAGCGCCATTCAGTACTTC
CASRFETGSAIQYF
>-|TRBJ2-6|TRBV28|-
TGTGCCAGCAGGCTCGGGTTTCGGCGGTCTGGGGCCAACGTCCTGACTTTC
CASRLGFRRSGANVLTF
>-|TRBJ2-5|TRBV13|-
TGTGCCAGCAGCTCCTCCTCCGGGGAGGAGACCCAGTACTTC
CASSSSSGEETQYF
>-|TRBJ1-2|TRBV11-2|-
TGTGCCAGCAGCTTAGATCGGAGAGGTGGAAGTTTTGGCTACACCTTC
CASSLDRRGGSFGYTF
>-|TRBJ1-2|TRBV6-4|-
TGTGCCAGCGCCCCCGGGGTCGGAGCTAACTATGGCTACACCTTC
CASAPGVGANYGYTF
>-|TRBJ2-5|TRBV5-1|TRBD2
TGCGCCAGCAGCCCGGCGAGCGGGGGGGAAGAGACCCAGTACTTC
CASSPASGGEETQYF
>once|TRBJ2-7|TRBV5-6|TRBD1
TGTGCCAGCAGGAGAGGACAGGCCCTTTTGGGCGAGCAGTACTTC
CASRRGQALLGEQYF
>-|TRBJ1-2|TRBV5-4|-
TGTGCCAGCAGCTTAGGAGGGAACTATGGCTACACCTTC
CASSLGGNYGYTF
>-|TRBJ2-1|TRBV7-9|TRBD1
TGTGCCAGCAGCTTAGGGGCAGGGGGCTTGGATGAGCAGTTCTTC
CASSLGAGGLDEQFF
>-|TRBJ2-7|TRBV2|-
TGTGCCAGCAGTCCCGGGAGCTCCTACGAGCAGTACTTC
CASSPGSSYEQYF
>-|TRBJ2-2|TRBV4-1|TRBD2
TGCGCCAGCAGTCCAGAAGGCGGCACTAGCGTTAACACCGGGGAGCTGTTTTTT
CASSPEGGTSVNTGELFF
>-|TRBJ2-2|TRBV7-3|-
TGTGCCAGCAGCCAGGCCCTCACCGGGGAGCTGTTTTTT
CASSQALTGELFF
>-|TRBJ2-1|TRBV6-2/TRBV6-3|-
TGTGCCAGCAGTTACTCGAGGGTTGCGGAGTACAATGAGCAGTTCTTC
CASSYSRVAEYNEQFF
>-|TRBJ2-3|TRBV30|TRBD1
TGTGCCTGGACGAGGACAGGGGTTCTCGCAGATACGCAGTATTTT
CAWTRTGVLADTQYF
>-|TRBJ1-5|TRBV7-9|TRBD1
TGTGCCAGCAGCTCACTCCGGGACAGGAGCGGTCGAAATCAGCCCCAGCATTTT
CASSSLRDRSGRNQPQHF
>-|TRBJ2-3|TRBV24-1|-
TGTGCCACCAGTGATCTAAAAACGGACAGCTACACAGATACGCAGTATTTT
CATSDLKTDSYTDTQYF
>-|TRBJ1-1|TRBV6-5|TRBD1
TGTGCCAGTCGCCCGGGACAGGGTTCGAACACTGAAGCTTTCTTT
CASRPGQGSNTEAFF
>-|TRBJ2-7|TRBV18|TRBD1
TGTGCCAGCTCCCTCGGGACAGTCAGTACCTACGAGCAGTACTTC
CASSLGTVSTYEQYF
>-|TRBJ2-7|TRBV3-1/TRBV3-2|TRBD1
TGTGCCAGCAGCCCTTTCCGGGACAGCTACGAGCAGTACTTC
CASSPFRDSYEQYF
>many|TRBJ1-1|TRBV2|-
TGTGCCAGAGCAGTGGGGGGGGTAACTGAAGCTTTCTTT
CARAVGGVTEAFF
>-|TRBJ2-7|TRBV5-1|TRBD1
TGCGCCAGCAGCCCCCGGGGGACAGGGAGTACCTACGAGCAGTACTTC
CASSPRGTGSTYEQYF
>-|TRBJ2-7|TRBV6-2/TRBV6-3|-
TGTGCCAGCAGTTACCAGAGGTATCCGGGAGAGGGATACTACGAGCAGTACTTC
CASSYQRYPGEGYYEQYF